The 29 T cell receptor beta chains below were found in one sample sequenced in a study of shared clonotypes between healthy human individuals. The repertoire was sequenced with immunoSEQ multiplex PCR; TCRdb's copy has only in-frame clones and lacks some. The sample has some 980,000 clones, over 60% seen once; the top ten hold about 1.5%. Sequencing was carried out using memory CD4+ T cells sorted from blood. Subset described: CD45RA-negative fraction. Receptors were obtained from a man aged 18 to 30 in good health.

The V call is TRBV2, the J call TRBJ1-5; a weak D match, TRBD1 (6 bases). The V end lost 5 bases, the J end lost 9 bases, and 20 bases lay between the germline ends. The CDR3 runs to 15 residues. The germline CDR1 and CDR2 sequences are SNHLY and FYNNEI. The CDR3, as DNA: TGTGCCAGCAGTTTACAGGACAGCCGAGGAACGCCCCAGCATTTT. It codes for CASSLQDSRGTPQHF.

The chain employs TRBV7-3 and TRBJ2-7; no clear D gene. Germline values: CDR1 SGHTA, CDR2 FQGTGA. V was clipped by 8 bases and J by 2 bases, with 13 bases between them. The CDR3 runs 13 residues. CDR3: CASGPGSTYEQYF. The CDR3 DNA reads as TGTGCCAGCGGCCCGGGCTCAACCTACGAGCAGTACTTC.

This clone was found once. This rearrangement joins TRBV5-4 to TRBJ2-1; 9 nucleotides agree with TRBD2. Germline V gives CDR1 SGHNT, CDR2 YYREEE (reference sequence). This CDR3 spans 16 amino acids. V shed 4 bases, J shed 2 bases, and the junction held 7 bases outside the gene matches. The CDR3 DNA sequence: TGTGCCAGCAGCCTCAATAGCGGGAGCCCCTACAATGAGCAGTTCTTC. Its translation is CASSLNSGSPYNEQFF.

A single count supports this clone. The V call is TRBV13, the J call TRBJ1-2, with 7 nucleotides matching TRBD1. Germline trimming cut 8 bases from V and 6 bases from J; bases unmatched to any gene: 6. The CDR3 is 12 residues long. Germline CDR1 reads PRHDT; CDR2 reads FYEKMQ (reference sequence). CDR3 protein: CASSAGGNGYTF. CDR3 nucleotide sequence: TGTGCCAGCTCGGCAGGGGGGAATGGCTACACCTTC.

The sample holds one count of this clone. The rearrangement links TRBV19 to TRBJ1-2; D is uncertain. Per the germline V gene, CDR1 is LNHDA and CDR2 is SQIVND (reference sequence). The length of the CDR3 is 17 residues. The V end was cut by 1 base, the J end by 2 bases, with 17 bases between. The CDR3, as DNA: TGTGCCAGTAGTATAGCAGTCTCGCAAGTCATGAACTATGGCTACACCTTC. This encodes CASSIAVSQVMNYGYTF.

This chain links TRBV2 with TRBJ1-5; D not resolved. V was clipped by 1 base and J by 10 bases, with 8 bases between them. CDR3 length: 12 residues. CDR1 and CDR2 from the germline V gene are SNHLY and FYNNEI. CDR3 residues: CASSEEGIPQHF. DNA of the CDR3: TGTGCCAGCAGTGAAGAGGGAATCCCCCAGCATTTT.

This chain joins TRBV18 and TRBJ2-3; 7 bases are shared with TRBD1. This CDR3 is 16 amino acids long. J gave up 9 bases and V 2 bases, and 14 bases lay outside the gene matches. CDR1 KGHSH and CDR2 LQKENI come from the germline V gene. The DNA of the CDR3 is TGTGCCAGCTCACCATCCTCAGAGGGGGTAGGGGGCACGCAGTATTTT. Translated, it gives CASSPSSEGVGGTQYF.

This chain links TRBV25-1 with TRBJ2-2; D gene uncertain. The CDR3 has 15 residues. Germline V gene sequence: CDR1 MGHDK, CDR2 SYGVNS. V was clipped by 4 bases and J by 1 base, with 10 bases between them. In nucleotides, the CDR3 is TGTGCCAGCAGTGCCTCCGGGCTGAACACCGGGGAGCTGTTTTTT. Translating gives CASSASGLNTGELFF.

V is TRBV5-5 and J is TRBJ2-1; 7 nucleotides line up with TRBD1. The length of the CDR3 is 15 residues. Trimming cost V 3 bases and J 0 bases; bases outside gene matches: 3. Germline CDR1 reads SGHKS; CDR2 reads YYEKEE (reference sequence). The CDR3 protein is CASSSTGDSYNEQFF. The DNA for the CDR3 is TGTGCCAGCAGCTCAACAGGGGACTCCTACAATGAGCAGTTCTTC.

This clone came up many times. The chain employs TRBV9 and TRBJ2-3; the D gene is possibly TRBD2 (6 bases). Trimming shortened V by 2 bases and J by 2 bases, and 12 bases separated the two germline ends. CDR1 is SGDLS and CDR2 is YYNGEE in the germline V gene. The CDR3 length is 15 residues. CDR3 bases: TGTGCCAGCAGCGTCGGAGCGGGTAACACAGATACGCAGTATTTT. Protein sequence: CASSVGAGNTDTQYF.

Concerning this clone itself: With a much larger clone just one base away, this may be a read error. In the same sample, other DNA sequences code for this CDR3. V gene TRBV20-1 combines with J gene TRBJ1-2; D remains unclear. Germline CDR1 is DFQATT and CDR2 is SNEGSKA (reference sequence). CDR3 size: 11 residues. With 0 bases removed from V and 4 bases from J, the gap between germline ends came to 3 bases. Written as DNA, the CDR3 is TGCAGTGCTAGAGACGTCTATGGCTACACCTTC. This codes for CSARDVYGYTF.

The CDR3 DNA sequence: TGCGCCAGCAGCCAAAATGAGCGGGAGACCCAGTACTTC. Its protein is CASSQNERETQYF. The chain has TRBV4-3 and TRBJ2-5; the D gene is possibly TRBD2 (5 bases). V was shortened by 2 bases and J by 5 bases, with 9 bases between the two germline ends. The CDR3 consists of 13 residues. The germline V gene encodes CDR1 LGHNA and CDR2 YSLEER.

The chain uses TRBV10-3 and TRBJ2-1, with D hard to call. The CDR3 runs 13 residues. Germline CDR1 ENHRY, CDR2 SYGVKD. The V gene lost 7 bases and the J gene lost 8 bases, with 15 bases spanning the gap. The CDR3 nucleotides read TGTGCCATCACCAACTCCCCTCGGGATGAGCAGTTCTTC. It specifies CAITNSPRDEQFF.

The table lists this clone with a count of one. The rearrangement uses TRBV5-1 and TRBJ2-5, with unresolved D. V lost 4 bases and J 4 bases, leaving 17 bases between the germline ends. CDR1 is SGHRS, CDR2 YFSETQ, per germline. This CDR3 comprises 15 residues. The DNA of the CDR3 is TGCGCCAGCAGCAAGCTGGCTACGTCCGGAGAGACCCAGTACTTC. Translating gives CASSKLATSGETQYF. The complete variable domain, with remaining parts taken from reference TRBV5-1 and TRBJ2-5, reads KAGVTQTPRYLIKTRGQQVTLSCSPISGHRSVSWYQQTPGQGLQFLFEYFSETQRNKGNFPGRFSGRQFSNSRSEMNVSTLELGDSALYLCASSKLATSGETQYFGPGTRLLVL.

The chain has TRBV11-2 and TRBJ2-3; D gene unclear. The V and J ends lost 1 base and 2 bases respectively, with 10 bases between them. From germline, CDR1 is SGHAT and CDR2 FQNNGV. CDR3 length equals 15 residues. The DNA of the CDR3 is TGTGCCAGCAGCTTAGGTCTTCCGATCACAGATACGCAGTATTTT. Protein sequence: CASSLGLPITDTQYF.

Details on this clone: The sample carries other DNA sequences with the same CDR3. The chain has TRBV7-3 and TRBJ1-1, with TRBD1 as a possible D gene (6 bases). The germline CDR1 and CDR2 sequences are SGHTA and FQGTGA. The CDR3 covers 13 residues. Trimming removed 5 bases from V and 2 bases from J, with 9 bases in between. The CDR3 region is CASSQQGNTEAFF. The CDR3, as DNA: TGTGCCAGCAGCCAACAGGGAAACACTGAAGCTTTCTTT.

The chain combines TRBV6-6 with TRBJ2-7; TRBD2 might be the D (6 bases). This CDR3 spans 15 amino acids. Per germline, CDR1 MNHNY and CDR2 SVGAGI (reference sequence). Trimming shortened V by 10 bases and J by 0 bases, and 19 bases separated the two germline ends. Here the CDR3 reads CATFQAGESSYEQYF. The CDR3 DNA reads as TGTGCCACTTTCCAAGCGGGTGAAAGCTCCTACGAGCAGTACTTC.

This clone came up a few times. This chain joins TRBV7-8 and TRBJ2-5, with a tentative D call TRBD1 (5 bases). This CDR3 has 14 amino acids. V was clipped by 0 bases and J by 3 bases, with 8 bases between them. The germline V gene encodes CDR1 SGHVS and CDR2 FQNEAQ. The CDR3 reads CASSLALGEETQYF. The CDR3 DNA follows: TGTGCCAGCAGCTTAGCGCTAGGGGAAGAGACCCAGTACTTC.

V is TRBV30 and J is TRBJ2-1, with D possibly being TRBD2 (5 bases). The germline gives CDR1 GTSNPN, CDR2 SVGIG (reference sequence). The V end was cut by 2 bases, the J end by 4 bases, with 15 bases between. CDR3 length: 15 amino acids. The CDR3 sequence is CAWSPPGTSYNEQFF. The CDR3 nucleotides read TGTGCCTGGAGTCCTCCGGGAACGTCTTACAATGAGCAGTTCTTC.

This clone has only a few counts. J is TRBJ2-7 and V is TRBV29-1, with a tentative D call TRBD2 (6 bases). The CDR3 runs 13 residues. Between the trimmed V and J ends, which lost 5 bases and 3 bases, there was a span of 14 bases. Germline values: CDR1 SQVTM, CDR2 ANQGSEA. The CDR3 reads CSVSTGLLYEQYF. The DNA for the CDR3 is TGCAGCGTTTCTACAGGACTACTCTACGAGCAGTACTTC.

Remarks on this clone: The same CDR3 also results from other DNA sequences found in this sample. The V and J genes are TRBV15 and TRBJ2-7; D is unresolved. Trimming cost V 0 bases and J 7 bases, with 7 bases left between them. CDR1 and CDR2 (germline): LNHNV, YYDKDF (reference sequence). The CDR3 is 12 amino acids. CDR3 in DNA: TGTGCCACCAGCAGAGATTACTATGAGCAGTACTTC. It codes for CATSRDYYEQYF.

V usage is TRBV5-1 and J usage is TRBJ2-2, with TRBD1 matching 10 bases. Germline V gives CDR1 SGHRS, CDR2 YFSETQ. The CDR3 runs to 17 residues. J gave up 4 bases and V 3 bases, and 9 bases lay outside the gene matches. CDR3 amino acids: CASSSPRQGAITGELFF. CDR3 DNA sequence: TGCGCCAGCAGCTCCCCGCGACAGGGGGCTATCACCGGGGAGCTGTTTTTT.

This clone was observed a handful of times. The gene calls are TRBV9 and TRBJ2-1; possibly TRBD1 for D (5 bases). Germline-derived CDR1 and CDR2 are SGDLS and YYNGEE. CDR3 length: 15 amino acids. V lost 4 bases and J lost 0, with 11 bases in between. The DNA of the CDR3 is TGTGCCAGCAGCCTAAGCAGGGTCTCCTACAATGAGCAGTTCTTC. It encodes CASSLSRVSYNEQFF.

This rearrangement joins TRBV18 to TRBJ2-2, with D hard to call. Trimming took 2 bases from V and 8 from J, leaving 12 bases between them. The germline V gene encodes CDR1 KGHSH and CDR2 LQKENI. The CDR3 has 14 residues. CDR3 in amino acids: CASSPVITEGELFF. The CDR3 DNA is TGTGCCAGCTCACCAGTGATTACTGAGGGGGAGCTGTTTTTT.

This clone turned up a few times. DNA for the CDR3: TGCGCCAGCAGCTTGCAGACAGCGATGAACACTGAAGCTTTCTTT. This sequence encodes CASSLQTAMNTEAFF. The chain couples TRBV5-1 to TRBJ1-1; a weak D match, TRBD1 (5 bases). The CDR3 length is 15 residues. The germline V gene encodes CDR1 SGHRS and CDR2 YFSETQ. V was clipped by 1 base and J by 0 bases, with 10 bases between them.

As for this clone: Germline and junction disagree at one end, which may indicate a read error. V gene TRBV7-7 combines with J gene TRBJ1-4; D is unclear. Per the germline V gene, CDR1 is SSHAT and CDR2 is FNYEAQ (reference sequence). CDR3 length equals 15 residues. CDR3 sequence reads: CASSPGMRTDEKLFF. In nucleotides, the CDR3 is TGTGCTAGCAGCCCCGGAATGAGGACGGATGAAAAACTGTTTTTT.

The chain couples TRBV19 to TRBJ1-3; D not certain. V lost 8 bases and J lost 3, with 11 bases in between. CDR3 length: 13 residues. Germline V gene lookup returns CDR1 LNHDA and CDR2 SQIVND (reference sequence). The CDR3 loop reads CASSPSNGNTIYF. For the CDR3, the DNA is TGTGCCAGTTCCCCATCGAATGGAAACACCATATATTTT. The whole variable domain, remainder taken from reference TRBV19 and TRBJ1-3, is DGGITQSPKYLFRKEGQNVTLSCEQNLNHDAMYWYRQDPGQGLRLIYYSQIVNDFQKGDIAEGYSVSREKKESFPLTVTSAQKNPTAFYLCASSPSNGNTIYFGEGSWLTVV.

This clone was observed a single time. J is TRBJ2-1 and V is TRBV11-3; 8 nucleotides match TRBD1. Germline loops: CDR1 SGHNT, CDR2 YENEEA. Unmatched junction bases numbered 1, after V lost 0 bases and J lost 3 bases. CDR3 size: 15 residues. The CDR3 DNA sequence: TGTGCCAGCAGCTTAGAGGGGACAGGCTACAATGAGCAGTTCTTC. As protein: CASSLEGTGYNEQFF.

The chain links TRBV5-1 to TRBJ1-2, with 7 bases matching TRBD1. V lost 0 bases and J lost 8; bases outside the gene matches: 4. CDR3 length: 13 residues. Germline V gene sequence: CDR1 SGHRS, CDR2 YFSETQ. CDR3 DNA sequence: TGCGCCAGCAGCTTGGGTGACAGGGAAGGCTACACCTTC. Protein: CASSLGDREGYTF.